The clone carrying this TCR beta chain occurred a few times. The sample originates from a study of glioma-infiltrating T cells after dendritic cell vaccination. Turning to the study itself: Patients had newly diagnosed or recurrent glioblastoma and received dendritic cell vaccines.

The immunoSEQ assay amplified TCRB CDR3 from up to roughly 2 ug DNA. The method was immunoSEQ multiplex PCR; TCRdb's version includes in-frame clones alone and lacks a portion of them. The sample gives tens of thousands of clones, about four fifths of which show up once; under 8% is in the top ten. The specimen comprised blood, sampled before dendritic cell vaccination. The source of this sequence is a human donor with glioblastoma.

CDR3 coding DNA: TGTGCCAGTAGTATCCTAGGGAGAACTAACTATGGCTACACCTTC. Translated: CASSILGRTNYGYTF. The V gene is TRBV19, the J gene TRBJ1-2; D is unclear. CDR3 size: 15 residues. In germline, CDR1 is LNHDA, CDR2 SQIVND (reference sequence). Trimming cost V 3 bases and J 0 bases, with 11 bases left between them.